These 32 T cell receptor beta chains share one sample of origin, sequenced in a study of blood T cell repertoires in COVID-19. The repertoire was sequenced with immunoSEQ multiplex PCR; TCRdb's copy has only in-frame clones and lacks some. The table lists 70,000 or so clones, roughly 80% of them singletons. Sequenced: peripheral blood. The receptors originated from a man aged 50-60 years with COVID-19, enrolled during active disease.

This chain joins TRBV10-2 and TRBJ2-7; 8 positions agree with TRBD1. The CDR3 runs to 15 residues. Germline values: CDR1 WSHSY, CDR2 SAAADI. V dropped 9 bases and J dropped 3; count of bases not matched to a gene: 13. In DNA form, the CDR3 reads TGCGCCAGTAGTTTTCAGGGGGCCACGCACTACGAGCAGTACTTC. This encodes CASSFQGATHYEQYF.

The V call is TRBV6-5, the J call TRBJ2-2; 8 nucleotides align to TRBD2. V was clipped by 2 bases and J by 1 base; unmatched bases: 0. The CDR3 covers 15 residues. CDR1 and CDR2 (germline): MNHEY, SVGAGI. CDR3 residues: CASSYAGGNTGELFF. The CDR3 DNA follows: TGTGCCAGCAGTTACGCGGGAGGGAACACCGGGGAGCTGTTTTTT.

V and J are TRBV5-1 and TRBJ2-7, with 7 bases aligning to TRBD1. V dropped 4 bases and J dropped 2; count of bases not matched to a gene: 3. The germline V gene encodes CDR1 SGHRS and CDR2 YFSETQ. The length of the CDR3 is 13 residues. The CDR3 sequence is CASSRDRAYEQYF. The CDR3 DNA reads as TGCGCCAGCAGCCGGGACAGAGCCTACGAGCAGTACTTC.

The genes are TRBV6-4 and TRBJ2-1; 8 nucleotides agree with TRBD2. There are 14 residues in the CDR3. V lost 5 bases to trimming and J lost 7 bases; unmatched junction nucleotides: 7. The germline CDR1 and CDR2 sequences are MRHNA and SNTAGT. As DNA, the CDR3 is TGTGCCAGCAGTCAAGCGGGAGATTTTAATGAGCAGTTCTTC. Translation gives CASSQAGDFNEQFF.

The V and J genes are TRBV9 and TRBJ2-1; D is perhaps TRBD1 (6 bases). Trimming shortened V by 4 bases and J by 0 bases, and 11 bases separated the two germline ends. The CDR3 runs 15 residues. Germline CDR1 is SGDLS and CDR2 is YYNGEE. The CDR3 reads CASSTTGSSYNEQFF. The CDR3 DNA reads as TGTGCCAGCAGCACCACAGGGAGCTCCTACAATGAGCAGTTCTTC. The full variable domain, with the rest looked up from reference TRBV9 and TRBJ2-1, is DSGVTQTPKHLITATGQRVTLRCSPRSGDLSVYWYQQSLDQGLQFLIQYYNGEERAKGNILERFSAQQFPDLHSELNLSSLELGDSALYFCASSTTGSSYNEQFFGPGTRLTVL.

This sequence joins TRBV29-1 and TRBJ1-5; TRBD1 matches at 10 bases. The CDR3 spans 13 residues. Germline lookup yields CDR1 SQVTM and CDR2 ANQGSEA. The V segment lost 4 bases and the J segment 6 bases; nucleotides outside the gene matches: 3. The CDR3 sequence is CSVGTGGGQPQHF. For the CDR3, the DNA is TGCAGCGTTGGGACAGGGGGGGGTCAGCCCCAGCATTTT.

CDR3 DNA sequence: TGTGCCAGTAAAGGACAGGGCGGTTTGGACAATCAGCCCCAGCATTTT. Protein product: CASKGQGGLDNQPQHF. This chain connects TRBV19 to TRBJ1-5; 8 bases are shared with TRBD1. With V trimmed by 7 bases and J by 3 bases, 11 bases remained unmatched. The germline V gene encodes CDR1 LNHDA and CDR2 SQIVND (reference sequence). The length of the CDR3 is 16 residues.

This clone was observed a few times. DNA of the CDR3: TGTGCCAGCAGTTTTCTCGACAGGGGGAAACAGCCCCAGCATTTT. Translating it yields CASSFLDRGKQPQHF. This sequence joins TRBV28 and TRBJ1-5, with TRBD1 matching 9 bases. CDR1 and CDR2 from the germline V gene are MDHEN and SYDVKM. The CDR3 totals 15 residues. V lost 3 bases, J lost 7 bases, and 7 bases stayed unmatched.

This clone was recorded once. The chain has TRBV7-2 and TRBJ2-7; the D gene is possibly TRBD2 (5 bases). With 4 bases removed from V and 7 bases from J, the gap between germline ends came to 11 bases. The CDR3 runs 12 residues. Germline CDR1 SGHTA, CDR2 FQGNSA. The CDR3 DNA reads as TGTGCCAGCAGCTATATGGGGAGAGAGCAGTACTTC. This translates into CASSYMGREQYF. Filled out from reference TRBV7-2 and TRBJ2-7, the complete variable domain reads GAGVSQSPSNKVTEKGKDVELRCDPISGHTALYWYRQSLGQGLEFLIYFQGNSAPDKSGLPSDRFSAERTGGSVSTLTIQRTQQEDSAVYLCASSYMGREQYFGPGTRLTVT.

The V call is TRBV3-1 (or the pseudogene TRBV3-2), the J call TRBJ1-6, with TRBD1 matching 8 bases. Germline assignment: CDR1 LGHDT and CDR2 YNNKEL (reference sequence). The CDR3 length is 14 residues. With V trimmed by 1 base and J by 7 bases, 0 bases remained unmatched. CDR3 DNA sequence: TGTGCCAGCAGCCAAGGGACAGGGAATTCACCCCTCCACTTT. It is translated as CASSQGTGNSPLHF.

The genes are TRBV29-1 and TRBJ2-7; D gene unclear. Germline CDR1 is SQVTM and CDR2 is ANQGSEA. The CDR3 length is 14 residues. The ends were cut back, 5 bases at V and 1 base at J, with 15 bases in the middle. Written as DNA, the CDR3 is TGCAGCGTTCTGCCTAGAGCCGCATCCTACGAGCAGTACTTC. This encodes CSVLPRAASYEQYF.

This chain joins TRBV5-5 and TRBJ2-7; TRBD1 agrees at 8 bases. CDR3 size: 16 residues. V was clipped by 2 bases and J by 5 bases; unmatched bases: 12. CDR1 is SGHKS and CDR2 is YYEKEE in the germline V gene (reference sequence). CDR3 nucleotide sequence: TGTGCCAGCAGCTTTTATTCGACAGGGGTCTTAGACGAGCAGTACTTC. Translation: CASSFYSTGVLDEQYF.

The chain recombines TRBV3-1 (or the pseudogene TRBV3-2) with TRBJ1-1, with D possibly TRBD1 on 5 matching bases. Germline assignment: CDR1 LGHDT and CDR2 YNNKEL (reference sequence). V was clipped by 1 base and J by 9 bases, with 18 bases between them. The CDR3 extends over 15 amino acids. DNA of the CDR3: TGTGCCAGCAGCCAAGGATCCGGGACTCATTCTAAAGCTTTCTTT. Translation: CASSQGSGTHSKAFF.

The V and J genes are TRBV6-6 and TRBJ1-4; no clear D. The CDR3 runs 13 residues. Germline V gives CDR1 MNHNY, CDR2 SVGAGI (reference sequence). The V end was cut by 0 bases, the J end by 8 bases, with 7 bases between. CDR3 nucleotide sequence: TGTGCCAGCAGTTACTCAGGGAGGGAAAAACTGTTTTTT. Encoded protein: CASSYSGREKLFF.

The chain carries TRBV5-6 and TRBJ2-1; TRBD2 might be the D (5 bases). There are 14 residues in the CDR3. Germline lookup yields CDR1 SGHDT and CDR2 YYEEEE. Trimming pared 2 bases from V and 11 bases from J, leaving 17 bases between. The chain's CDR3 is CASSLRRSSLQQFF. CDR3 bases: TGTGCCAGCAGCTTAAGGAGGAGTAGCTTACAGCAGTTCTTC.

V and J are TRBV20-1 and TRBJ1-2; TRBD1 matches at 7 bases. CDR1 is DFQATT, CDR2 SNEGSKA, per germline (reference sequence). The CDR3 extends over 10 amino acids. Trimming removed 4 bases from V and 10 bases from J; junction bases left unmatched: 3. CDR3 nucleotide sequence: TGCAGTGCTATAGGGACAGCCTACACCTTC. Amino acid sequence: CSAIGTAYTF.

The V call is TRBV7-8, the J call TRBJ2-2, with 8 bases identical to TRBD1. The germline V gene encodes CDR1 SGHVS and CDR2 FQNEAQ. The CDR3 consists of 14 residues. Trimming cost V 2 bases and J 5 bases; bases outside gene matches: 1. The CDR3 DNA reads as TGTGCCAGCAGCTTAAACAGGGGGACCGGGGAGCTGTTTTTT. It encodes CASSLNRGTGELFF. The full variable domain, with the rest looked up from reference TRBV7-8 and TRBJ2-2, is GAGVSQSPRYKVAKRGQDVALRCDPISGHVSLFWYQQALGQGPEFLTYFQNEAQLDKSGLPSDRFFAERPEGSVSTLKIQRTQQEDSAVYLCASSLNRGTGELFFGEGSRLTVL.

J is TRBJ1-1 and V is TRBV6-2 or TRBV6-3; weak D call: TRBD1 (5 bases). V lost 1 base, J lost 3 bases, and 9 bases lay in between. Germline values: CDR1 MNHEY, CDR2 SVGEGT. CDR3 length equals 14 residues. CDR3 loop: CASSYFETDTEAFF. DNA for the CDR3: TGTGCCAGCAGTTACTTTGAGACAGACACTGAAGCTTTCTTT.

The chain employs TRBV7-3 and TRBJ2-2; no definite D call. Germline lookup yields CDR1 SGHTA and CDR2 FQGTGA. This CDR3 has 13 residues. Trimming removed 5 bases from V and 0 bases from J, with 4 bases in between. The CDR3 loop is CASSLTNTGELFF. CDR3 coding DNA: TGTGCCAGCAGCCTTACGAACACCGGGGAGCTGTTTTTT.

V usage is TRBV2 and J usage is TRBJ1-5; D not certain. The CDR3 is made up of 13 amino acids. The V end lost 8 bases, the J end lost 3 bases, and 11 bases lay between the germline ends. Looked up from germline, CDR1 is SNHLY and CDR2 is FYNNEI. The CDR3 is CASSDRDNQPQHF. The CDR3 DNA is TGTGCCAGCTCCGATCGAGACAATCAGCCCCAGCATTTT.

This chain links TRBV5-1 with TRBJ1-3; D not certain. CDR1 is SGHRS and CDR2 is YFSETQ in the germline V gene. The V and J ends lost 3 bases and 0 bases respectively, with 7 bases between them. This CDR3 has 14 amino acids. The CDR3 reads CASSSGSSGNTIYF. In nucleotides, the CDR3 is TGCGCCAGCAGCTCCGGGAGCTCTGGAAACACCATATATTTT.

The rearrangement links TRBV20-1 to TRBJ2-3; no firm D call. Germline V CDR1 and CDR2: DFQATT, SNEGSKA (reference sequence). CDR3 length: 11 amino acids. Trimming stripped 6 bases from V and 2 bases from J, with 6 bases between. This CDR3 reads CSAPVTDTQYF. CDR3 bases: TGCAGTGCCCCGGTCACAGATACGCAGTATTTT.

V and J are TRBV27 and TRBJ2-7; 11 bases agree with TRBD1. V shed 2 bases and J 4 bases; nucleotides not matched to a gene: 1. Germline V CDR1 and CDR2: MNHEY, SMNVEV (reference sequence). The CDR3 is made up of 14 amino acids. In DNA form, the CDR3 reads TGTGCCAGCAGTTTAGGGGACAGGGGGTACGAGCAGTACTTC. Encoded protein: CASSLGDRGYEQYF.

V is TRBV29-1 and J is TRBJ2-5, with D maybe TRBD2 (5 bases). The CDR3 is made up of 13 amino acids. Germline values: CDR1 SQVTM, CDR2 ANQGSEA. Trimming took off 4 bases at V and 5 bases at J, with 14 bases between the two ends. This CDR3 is CSVGERGGETQYF. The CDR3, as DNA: TGCAGCGTTGGAGAACGGGGTGGGGAGACCCAGTACTTC.

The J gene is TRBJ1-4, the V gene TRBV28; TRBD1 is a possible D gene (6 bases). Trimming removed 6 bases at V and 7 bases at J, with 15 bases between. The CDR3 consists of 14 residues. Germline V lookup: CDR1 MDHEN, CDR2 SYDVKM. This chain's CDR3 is CASRVTGGLEKLFF. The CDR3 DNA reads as TGTGCCAGCAGGGTGACAGGAGGTCTTGAAAAACTGTTTTTT.

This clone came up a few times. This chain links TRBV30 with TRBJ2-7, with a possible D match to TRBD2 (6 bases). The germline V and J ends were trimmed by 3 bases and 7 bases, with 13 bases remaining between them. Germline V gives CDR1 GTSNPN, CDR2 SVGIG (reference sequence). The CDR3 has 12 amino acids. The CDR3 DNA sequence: TGTGCCTGGAGGCCCTCCGGGGGTGAGCAGTACTTC. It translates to CAWRPSGGEQYF. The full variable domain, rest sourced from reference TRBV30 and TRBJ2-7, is SQTIHQWPATLVQPVGSPLSLECTVEGTSNPNLYWYRQAAGRGLQLLFYSVGIGQISSEVPQNLSASRPQDRQFILSSKKLLLSDSGFYLCAWRPSGGEQYFGPGTRLTVT.

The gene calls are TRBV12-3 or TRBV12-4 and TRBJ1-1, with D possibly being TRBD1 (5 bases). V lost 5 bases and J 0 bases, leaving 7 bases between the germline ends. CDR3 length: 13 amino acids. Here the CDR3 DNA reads TGTGCCAGCAGTAGACAGATGAACACTGAAGCTTTCTTT. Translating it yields CASSRQMNTEAFF.

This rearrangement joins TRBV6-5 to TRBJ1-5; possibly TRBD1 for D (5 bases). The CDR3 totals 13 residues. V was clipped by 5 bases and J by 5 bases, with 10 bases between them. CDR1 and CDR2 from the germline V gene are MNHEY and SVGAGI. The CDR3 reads CASSPQGDQPQHF. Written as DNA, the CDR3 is TGTGCCAGCAGTCCCCAGGGTGATCAGCCCCAGCATTTT.

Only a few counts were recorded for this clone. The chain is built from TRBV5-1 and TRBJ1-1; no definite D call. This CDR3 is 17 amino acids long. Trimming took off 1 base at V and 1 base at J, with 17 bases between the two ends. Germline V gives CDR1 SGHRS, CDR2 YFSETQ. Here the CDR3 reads CASSLTLLGGQNTEAFF. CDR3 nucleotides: TGCGCCAGCAGCTTGACTCTTTTAGGAGGGCAGAACACTGAAGCTTTCTTT.

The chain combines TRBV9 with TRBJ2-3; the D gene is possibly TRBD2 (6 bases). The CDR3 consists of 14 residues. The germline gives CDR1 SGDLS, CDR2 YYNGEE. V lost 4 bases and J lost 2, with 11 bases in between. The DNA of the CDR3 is TGTGCCAGCAGCCTGGGACTCTTCACAGATACGCAGTATTTT. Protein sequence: CASSLGLFTDTQYF.

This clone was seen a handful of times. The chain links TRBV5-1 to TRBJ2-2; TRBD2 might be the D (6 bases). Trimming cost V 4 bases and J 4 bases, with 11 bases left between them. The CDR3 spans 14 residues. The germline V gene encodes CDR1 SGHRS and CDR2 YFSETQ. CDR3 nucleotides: TGCGCCAGCAGCCGTGCGGGGCGCACCGGGGAGCTGTTTTTT. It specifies CASSRAGRTGELFF.

CDR3 residues: CASSTRLASETQYF. CDR3 bases: TGCGCCAGCAGCACTCGACTAGCTAGCGAGACCCAGTACTTC. V gene TRBV5-1 combines with J gene TRBJ2-5, with 7 bases fitting TRBD2. This CDR3 region has 14 residues. V dropped 4 bases and J dropped 5; count of bases not matched to a gene: 8. CDR1 and CDR2 (germline): SGHRS, YFSETQ.